Reported below is one T cell receptor beta chain. Method: immunoSEQ multiplex PCR; TCRdb's copy keeps in-frame clones and lacks some. Here the sample spans roughly 29,000 clones, roughly nine tenths being singletons. This sample stems from a study of T cell changes during pregnancy in multiple sclerosis. Germline trimming cut 2 bases from V and 4 bases from J; bases unmatched to any gene: 4. There are 14 residues in the CDR3. CDR1 is LNHDA, CDR2 SQIVND, per germline (reference sequence). The V and J genes are TRBV19 and TRBJ1-1, with 7 nucleotides matching TRBD1. The origin of this receptor is a female donor with multiple sclerosis, enrolled in a pregnancy study. The sequences come from CD8+ T cells from peripheral blood mononuclear cells, collected before pregnancy. CDR3 protein: CASSITQGGTEAFF. The CDR3 nucleotides read TGTGCCAGTAGTATAACCCAGGGGGGCACTGAAGCTTTCTTT.